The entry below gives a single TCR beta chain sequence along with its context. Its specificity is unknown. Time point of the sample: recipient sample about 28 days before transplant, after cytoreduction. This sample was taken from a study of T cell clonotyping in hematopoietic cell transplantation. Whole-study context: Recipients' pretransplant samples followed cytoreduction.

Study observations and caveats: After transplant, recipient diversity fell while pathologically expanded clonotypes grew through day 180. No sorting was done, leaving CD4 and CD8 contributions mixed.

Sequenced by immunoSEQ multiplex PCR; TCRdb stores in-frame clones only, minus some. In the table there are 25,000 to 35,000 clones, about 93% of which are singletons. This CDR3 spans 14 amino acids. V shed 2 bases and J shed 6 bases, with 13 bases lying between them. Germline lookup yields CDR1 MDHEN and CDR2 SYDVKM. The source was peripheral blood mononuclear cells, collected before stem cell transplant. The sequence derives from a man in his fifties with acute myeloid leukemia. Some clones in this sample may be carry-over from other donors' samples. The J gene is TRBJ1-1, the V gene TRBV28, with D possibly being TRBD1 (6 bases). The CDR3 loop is CASSLAGAGAEAFF. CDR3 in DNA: TGTGCCAGCAGTTTAGCCGGGGCAGGGGCTGAAGCTTTCTTT.